This TCR beta chain was captured by sequencing in a study of OX40 agonist ivuxolimab in advanced cancers. Study-wide context: Every 2 weeks, patients received ivuxolimab intravenously, dosed at 0.01 to 10 mg/kg.

Study outcomes and limitations: What antigens the expanded peripheral T cells recognized was never established.

From germline, CDR1 is LNHDA and CDR2 SQIVND (reference sequence). The CDR3 loop spans 14 amino acids. Trimming took off 5 bases at V and 6 bases at J, with 15 bases between the two ends. This clone came up many times. Its antigen is not known. Other DNA sequences in the sample encode the same CDR3. Profiled with immunoSEQ multiplex PCR; TCRdb holds only in-frame clones, not every one. The repertoire holds approximately 67,000 clones, 70% to 90% seen once, with less than 9.5% in the top ten. This TCR was recovered from an adult with an advanced solid tumor such as melanoma, head and neck, liver or kidney cancer. The specimen was CD4+ or CD8+ T cells sorted from blood, collected in a trial of the OX40 agonist ivuxolimab. This chain links TRBV19 with TRBJ2-3; a weak D match, TRBD2 (6 bases). CDR3 in amino acids: CASSPGRLADTQYF. For the CDR3, the DNA is TGTGCCAGTAGTCCCGGGAGACTGGCGGATACGCAGTATTTT.